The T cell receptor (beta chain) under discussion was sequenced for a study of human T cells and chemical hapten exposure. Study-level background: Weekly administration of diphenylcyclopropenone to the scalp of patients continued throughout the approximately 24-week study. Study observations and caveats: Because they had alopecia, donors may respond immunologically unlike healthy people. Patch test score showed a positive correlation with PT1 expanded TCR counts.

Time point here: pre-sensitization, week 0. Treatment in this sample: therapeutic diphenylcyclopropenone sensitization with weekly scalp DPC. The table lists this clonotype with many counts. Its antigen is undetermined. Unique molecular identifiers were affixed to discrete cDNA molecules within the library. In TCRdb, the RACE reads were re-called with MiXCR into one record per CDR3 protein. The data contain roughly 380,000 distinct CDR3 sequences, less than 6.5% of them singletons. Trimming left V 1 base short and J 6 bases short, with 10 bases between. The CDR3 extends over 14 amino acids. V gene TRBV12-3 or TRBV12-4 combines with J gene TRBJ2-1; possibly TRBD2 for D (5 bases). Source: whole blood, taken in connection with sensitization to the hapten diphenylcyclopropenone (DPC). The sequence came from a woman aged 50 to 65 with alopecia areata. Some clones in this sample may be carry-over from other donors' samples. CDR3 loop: CASSLGTLRNEQFF. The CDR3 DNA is TGTGCCAGCAGTTTAGGGACTCTCCGCAATGAGCAGTTCTTC.